Presented here are 20 T cell receptor beta chains from one specimen sequenced in a study of blood T cell repertoires in COVID-19. Clones were read by immunoSEQ multiplex PCR, and TCRdb kept only the in-frame ones, dropping some. The table includes around 68,000 clones, 75% to 90% detected once. Sequences were obtained from peripheral blood. The receptors derive from a man aged 45 to 65 with acute or convalescent COVID-19.

The chain employs TRBV5-5 and TRBJ2-1, with 8 bases aligning to TRBD1. Per the germline V gene, CDR1 is SGHKS and CDR2 is YYEKEE (reference sequence). Unmatched junction bases numbered 21, after V lost 4 bases and J lost 3 bases. This CDR3 has 20 amino acids. CDR3 nucleotides: TGTGCCAGCAGCCTCACGCGCCGGATCGGGACAGGACGGTACTACAATGAGCAGTTCTTC. Amino acid sequence: CASSLTRRIGTGRYYNEQFF.

This clone was observed once. This sequence joins TRBV27 and TRBJ2-7, with TRBD2 as a possible D gene (5 bases). V shed 4 bases and J shed 3 bases, with 16 bases lying between them. Germline lookup yields CDR1 MNHEY and CDR2 SMNVEV (reference sequence). CDR3 length: 15 amino acids. This chain's CDR3 is CASSSTYGRGYEQYV. The CDR3 nucleotides are TGTGCCAGCAGTTCGACATATGGCCGGGGCTACGAGCAGTACGTC.

This clone was seen only a few times. The chain uses TRBV25-1 and TRBJ2-5, with TRBD1 matching 8 bases. V was clipped by 3 bases and J by 2 bases; unmatched bases: 11. The CDR3 is made up of 17 amino acids. Germline V CDR1 and CDR2: MGHDK, SYGVNS. The CDR3: CASSEPPSTGGQETQYF. The CDR3 DNA sequence: TGTGCCAGCAGTGAGCCCCCTAGTACAGGGGGGCAAGAGACCCAGTACTTC.

J is TRBJ2-3 and V is TRBV18; 8 bases match TRBD2. J gave up 2 bases and V 2 bases, and 9 bases lay outside the gene matches. The V gene's germline CDR1 is KGHSH and CDR2 LQKENI. The CDR3 is made up of 17 amino acids. CDR3 coding DNA: TGTGCCAGCTCACCAATAGCGGGACTGAGCCTCACAGATACGCAGTATTTT. This codes for CASSPIAGLSLTDTQYF.

This clone occurred once. The rearrangement joins TRBV2 to TRBJ2-3, with 8 positions matching TRBD2. Germline loops: CDR1 SNHLY, CDR2 FYNNEI. The CDR3 consists of 14 residues. V dropped 6 bases and J dropped 4; count of bases not matched to a gene: 6. CDR3 sequence (DNA): TGTGCCAGCAGACTAGCGGAGCACGCAGATACGCAGTATTTT. This codes for CASRLAEHADTQYF.

The chain joins TRBV27 to TRBJ1-1; TRBD1 matches 9 bases. Germline V gene lookup returns CDR1 MNHEY and CDR2 SMNVEV (reference sequence). The ends lost 9 bases at V and 11 bases at J; junction bases unmatched: 10. This CDR3 region has 12 residues. The CDR3 coding sequence is TGTGCCAGTGGGACGGGGACAGGGTTTGCTTTCTTT. This codes for CASGTGTGFAFF.

The chain recombines TRBV25-1 with TRBJ2-3; TRBD1 is a possible D gene (6 bases). The CDR3 length is 16 residues. With 4 bases removed from V and 3 bases from J, the gap between germline ends came to 17 bases. The germline CDR1 and CDR2 sequences are MGHDK and SYGVNS. CDR3 coding DNA: TGTGCCAGCAGTGCCGCGACAGGCGACCGGACAGATACGCAGTATTTT. This sequence encodes CASSAATGDRTDTQYF.

V gene TRBV19 combines with J gene TRBJ2-4; weak D call: TRBD2 (5 bases). Trimming removed 3 bases from V and 6 bases from J, with 12 bases in between. There are 14 residues in the CDR3. The V gene's germline CDR1 is LNHDA and CDR2 SQIVND (reference sequence). CDR3 nucleotide sequence: TGTGCCAGTAGTATGGGCAGCGGTGTAAACATTCAGTACTTC. This codes for CASSMGSGVNIQYF.

This chain uses TRBV19 with TRBJ2-3; 7 nucleotides agree with TRBD1. The trim removed 8 bases at V and 1 base at J, leaving 12 bases unmatched. Germline V CDR1 and CDR2: LNHDA, SQIVND (reference sequence). CDR3 length equals 16 residues. The CDR3 region is CASGDKGAFGTDTQYF. The CDR3 coding sequence is TGTGCCAGTGGGGACAAGGGGGCTTTCGGCACAGATACGCAGTATTTT. The full variable domain, in which reference TRBV19 and TRBJ2-3 provide the parts outside the CDR3, is DGGITQSPKYLFRKEGQNVTLSCEQNLNHDAMYWYRQDPGQGLRLIYYSQIVNDFQKGDIAEGYSVSREKKESFPLTVTSAQKNPTAFYLCASGDKGAFGTDTQYFGPGTRLTVL.

This chain joins TRBV7-9 and TRBJ2-2; TRBD1 is a possible D gene (5 bases). This CDR3 spans 12 amino acids. V was trimmed by 10 bases and J by 7 bases, leaving 13 bases between them. Germline CDR1 and CDR2: SEHNR and FQNEAQ (reference sequence). CDR3 nucleotide sequence: TGTGCCAATTCCCTGGGGCACGGGGAGCTGTTTTTT. Residues: CANSLGHGELFF.

This clone was detected once. V and J are TRBV6-2 or TRBV6-3 and TRBJ2-3, with 7 bases fitting TRBD1. This CDR3 is built from 14 residues. Looked up from germline, CDR1 is MNHEY and CDR2 is SVGEGT. Trimming cost V 4 bases and J 6 bases; bases outside gene matches: 7. The CDR3 here is CASSFQGVVDTQYF. For the CDR3, the DNA is TGTGCCAGCAGTTTTCAGGGGGTTGTGGATACGCAGTATTTT.

The rearrangement joins TRBV18 to TRBJ1-1, with TRBD1 matching 8 bases. The CDR3 covers 13 residues. The V gene's germline CDR1 is KGHSH and CDR2 LQKENI. Trimming took 4 bases from V and 4 from J; bases not matched to a gene: 2. This CDR3 is CASSLDRGTEAFF. The CDR3 region has the DNA TGTGCCAGCTCACTAGACAGGGGCACTGAAGCTTTCTTT.

The rearrangement uses TRBV20-1 and TRBJ2-7; D is ambiguous. Trimming pared 3 bases from V and 0 bases from J, leaving 6 bases between. The CDR3 loop spans 12 amino acids. From germline, CDR1 is DFQATT and CDR2 SNEGSKA (reference sequence). CDR3 sequence: CSASYNSYEQYF. CDR3 DNA: TGCAGTGCTAGTTACAACTCCTACGAGCAGTACTTC.

This chain connects TRBV11-3 to TRBJ1-4, with a weak D call TRBD1 (5 bases). The germline CDR1 and CDR2 sequences are SGHNT and YENEEA. Trimming shortened V by 5 bases and J by 14 bases, and 12 bases separated the two germline ends. CDR3 length: 11 amino acids. DNA for the CDR3: TGTGCCAGCAGCCGGGACTCTGCCCTGTTTTTT. Its protein is CASSRDSALFF.

The chain joins TRBV19 to TRBJ2-7; D might be TRBD2 (6 bases). Germline CDR1 reads LNHDA; CDR2 reads SQIVND (reference sequence). The V and J ends lost 4 bases and 2 bases respectively, with 9 bases between them. This CDR3 has 13 amino acids. Written as DNA, the CDR3 is TGTGCCAGTAGTACGGACTACCCCTACGAGCAGTACTTC. This sequence encodes CASSTDYPYEQYF.

This chain connects TRBV5-1 to TRBJ2-3; TRBD2 is a possible D gene (6 bases). The germline CDR1 and CDR2 sequences are SGHRS and YFSETQ. With 0 bases removed from V and 1 base from J, the gap between germline ends came to 12 bases. This CDR3 has 16 amino acids. The CDR3 loop reads CASSLVSGRRTDTQYF. CDR3 bases: TGCGCCAGCAGCTTGGTTTCGGGGAGGCGCACAGATACGCAGTATTTT.

This chain uses TRBV5-1 with TRBJ1-4; D not resolved. Per the germline V gene, CDR1 is SGHRS and CDR2 is YFSETQ. The V and J ends lost 0 bases and 4 bases respectively, with 4 bases between them. The CDR3 loop spans 13 amino acids. DNA of the CDR3: TGCGCCAGCAGCTTGGGCGTTAATGAAAAACTGTTTTTT. Translated, it gives CASSLGVNEKLFF.

The chain has TRBV28 and TRBJ1-5, with D possibly being TRBD1 (5 bases). With 7 bases removed from V and 4 bases from J, the gap between germline ends came to 23 bases. Germline V gene data show CDR1 as MDHEN and CDR2 as SYDVKM. This CDR3 comprises 17 residues. The CDR3 DNA reads TGTGCCAGCACCGAAAAAGGGGCACAAAGTTTTAATCAGCCCCAGCATTTT. Protein: CASTEKGAQSFNQPQHF.

This chain uses TRBV28 with TRBJ1-3, with D unclear. With 3 bases removed from V and 0 bases from J, the gap between germline ends came to 3 bases. Germline V lookup: CDR1 MDHEN, CDR2 SYDVKM. The CDR3 extends over 13 amino acids. In DNA form, the CDR3 reads TGTGCCAGCAGTTTTTACTCTGGAAACACCATATATTTT. Protein product: CASSFYSGNTIYF. Full variable domain (rest looked up from reference TRBV28 and TRBJ1-3): DVKVTQSSRYLVKRTGEKVFLECVQDMDHENMFWYRQDPGLGLRLIYFSYDVKMKEKGDIPEGYSVSREKKERFSLILESASTNQTSMYLCASSFYSGNTIYFGEGSWLTVV.

The rearrangement uses TRBV24-1 and TRBJ2-2, with 9 bases that match TRBD1. V lost 0 bases, J lost 5 bases, and 0 bases stayed unmatched. The length of the CDR3 is 15 residues. Germline values: CDR1 KGHDR, CDR2 SFDVKD. The CDR3 spells CATSDLGQGTGELFF. CDR3 DNA sequence: TGTGCCACCAGTGATTTGGGACAGGGGACCGGGGAGCTGTTTTTT.